The TCR beta chain under discussion was sequenced for a study of T cell repertoires in cytomegalovirus infection. This clonotype turned up a few times. Its specificity is not known. The CDR3 has 16 residues. V lost 0 bases and J lost 7, with 16 bases in between. CDR1 is SGHTA, CDR2 FQGNSA, per germline. In TCRdb, the reads were re-called with MiXCR into one record per CDR3 protein. The repertoire holds just under 500,000 distinct CDR3 sequences, with roughly 34% as singletons. The gene calls are TRBV7-2 and TRBJ2-1; TRBD1 or TRBD2 may be the D gene (6 bases each). The sample was cultured PBMCs, taken from culture after CMV antigen stimulation. The receptor's source is a human donor in good health (CMV status not recorded). Some clones in this sample may be carry-over from other donors' samples. The CDR3 bases are TGTGCCAGCAGCTTAGCCCTCGGGAGCAGGGGAAATGAGCAGTTCTTC. Encoded protein: CASSLALGSRGNEQFF.